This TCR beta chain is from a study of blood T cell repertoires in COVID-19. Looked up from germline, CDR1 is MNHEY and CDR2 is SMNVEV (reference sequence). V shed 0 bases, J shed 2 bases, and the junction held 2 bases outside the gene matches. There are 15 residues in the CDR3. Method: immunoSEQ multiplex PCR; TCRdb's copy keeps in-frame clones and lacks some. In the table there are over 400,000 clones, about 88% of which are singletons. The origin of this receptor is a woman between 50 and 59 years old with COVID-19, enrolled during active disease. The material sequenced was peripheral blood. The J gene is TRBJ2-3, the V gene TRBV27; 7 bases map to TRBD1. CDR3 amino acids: CASSLSDRDTDTQYF. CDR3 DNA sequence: TGTGCCAGCAGTTTATCCGACAGGGACACAGATACGCAGTATTTT.